This TCR beta chain was retrieved from a study of cytomegalovirus exposure and HLA in healthy donors. PCR employed 60 Vbeta and 13 Jbeta primers. Assay used: immunoSEQ multiplex PCR; TCRdb lists only in-frame clones, some missing. The sample has around 190,000 clones; around three quarters are singletons. Germline CDR1 reads SGHNT; CDR2 reads YYREEE (reference sequence). The CDR3 is 15 amino acids. Trimming at V came to 0 bases and at J to 5 bases, leaving 6 bases not matched to a gene. This TCR was recovered from a man in his forties in good health and CMV-seronegative. Sequencing input: PBMCs. The J gene is TRBJ2-5, the V gene TRBV5-4, with TRBD2 matching over 8 bases. The CDR3 loop is CASSLAGGDYETQYF. The CDR3 DNA reads as TGTGCCAGCAGCTTGGCCGGGGGGGACTATGAGACCCAGTACTTC.